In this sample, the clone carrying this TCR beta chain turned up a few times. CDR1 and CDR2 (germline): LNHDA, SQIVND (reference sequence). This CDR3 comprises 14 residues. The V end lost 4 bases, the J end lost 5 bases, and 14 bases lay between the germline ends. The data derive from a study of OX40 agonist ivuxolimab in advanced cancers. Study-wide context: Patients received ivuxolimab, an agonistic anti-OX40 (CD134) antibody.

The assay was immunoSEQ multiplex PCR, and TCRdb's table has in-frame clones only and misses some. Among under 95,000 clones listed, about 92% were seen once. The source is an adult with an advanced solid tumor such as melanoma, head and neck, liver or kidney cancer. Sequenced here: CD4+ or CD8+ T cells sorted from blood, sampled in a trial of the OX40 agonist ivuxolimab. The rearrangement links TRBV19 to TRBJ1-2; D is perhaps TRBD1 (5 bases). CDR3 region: CASSTTGTIYGYTF. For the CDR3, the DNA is TGTGCCAGTAGTACGACCGGGACGATATATGGCTACACCTTC.